The 3 T cell receptor beta chains in this list originate from one sample, sequenced in a study of CD8 T cells in ankylosing spondylitis. TCRdb fed the 5' RACE reads into MiXCR, producing one record per CDR3 protein. The sample lists under 300,000 distinct CDR3 sequences, less than 10% occurring once. Sample: blood, either unsorted or a sorted T cell fraction (not recorded which). The receptor set was obtained from a male donor with ankylosing spondylitis or in good health (not recorded which).

At least ten counts were recorded for this clonotype. CDR3 sequence: CASSFSGGETQYF. CDR3 nucleotide sequence: TGTGCCAGCAGCTTCTCGGGGGGAGAGACCCAGTACTTC. V gene TRBV7-9 combines with J gene TRBJ2-5, with TRBD2 matching 7 bases. V was pared by 3 bases and J by 4 bases, with 2 bases of the junction left unmatched. The CDR3 totals 13 residues. CDR1 and CDR2 (germline): SEHNR, FQNEAQ (reference sequence).

This clonotype has at least ten counts. This sequence joins TRBV20-1 and TRBJ2-3; 9 nucleotides match TRBD2. The CDR3 has 19 residues. The germline CDR1 and CDR2 sequences are DFQATT and SNEGSKA (reference sequence). The trim removed 6 bases at V and 0 bases at J, leaving 19 bases unmatched. The CDR3 DNA is TGCAGTGCCCGGGGCCGGCGAGCGGGAGGACAATCTAGCACAGATACGCAGTATTTT. Amino acid sequence: CSARGRRAGGQSSTDTQYF.

Only one count was recorded for this clonotype. This chain joins TRBV3-1 and TRBJ2-2; 10 bases match TRBD2. There are 18 residues in the CDR3. Looked up from germline, CDR1 is LGHDT and CDR2 is YNNKEL (reference sequence). Trimming cost V 4 bases and J 6 bases; bases outside gene matches: 14. DNA of the CDR3: TGTGCCAGCAGCCCAAGGGGCCAAGCGGGGGGGGCCGCCGGGGAGCTGTTTTTT. Its protein is CASSPRGQAGGAAGELFF.